This is a list of T cell receptor beta chains from one sample in a study of blood T cell repertoires in COVID-19. Sequenced by immunoSEQ multiplex PCR; TCRdb stores in-frame clones only, minus some. The table has 200,000 or so clones, around four fifths seen once. Material for sequencing was peripheral blood. These receptors were obtained from a woman aged 35 to 49 with acute or convalescent COVID-19. Each CDR3 is given with its conserved first and last residue. Rows may omit the clone size; those that give it use once, few, many or a size class.

j_call v_call clone_size cdr3_aa
TRBJ2-1 TRBV9 NA CASSVDGTDYNEQFF
TRBJ1-6 TRBV19 NA CASSITGDSYSPLHF
TRBJ2-7 TRBV27 NA CASSPLYEQYF
TRBJ2-3 TRBV10-3 NA CAIRAQGAGPDTQYF
TRBJ2-7 TRBV19 NA CASSSRTSHTYEQYF
TRBJ2-7 TRBV5-1 NA CASSLGQLLSYEQYF
TRBJ2-7 TRBV27 NA CATQGVGGEQYF
TRBJ2-7 TRBV28 few CASSLSRVGGEQYF
TRBJ1-1 TRBV15 NA CATSRDAQVIGTEAFF
TRBJ1-4 TRBV5-4 NA CASSSGGMGEKLFF
TRBJ2-5 TRBV5-1 NA CASTRQGLGETQYF
TRBJ2-3 TRBV5-1 NA CASSPYSTDTQYF
TRBJ2-7 TRBV28 NA CASSLFRYEQYF
TRBJ2-1 TRBV27 NA CASSPRGVLYNEQFF
TRBJ1-6 TRBV5-6 NA CASSRDFAPYNSPLHF
TRBJ2-5 TRBV2 NA CATGTTSETQYF
TRBJ2-1 TRBV9 NA CASSVTALAVDEQFF
TRBJ2-1 TRBV7-2 NA CASSLGAGTATYNEQFF
TRBJ1-5 TRBV6-6 NA CASSLTRDNQPQHF
TRBJ2-7 TRBV6-5 NA CASESYEQYF
TRBJ2-5 TRBV18 NA CASSPTATQETQYF
TRBJ2-2 TRBV5-1 NA CASSFVDTGELFF
TRBJ2-7 TRBV7-2 NA CAWTSGLFEQYF
TRBJ1-5 TRBV3-1/TRBV3-2 NA CASSQRLGVRNQPQHF
TRBJ2-5 TRBV28 NA CASSLPGKETQYF
TRBJ2-7 TRBV5-6 NA CASSSRGGEYF